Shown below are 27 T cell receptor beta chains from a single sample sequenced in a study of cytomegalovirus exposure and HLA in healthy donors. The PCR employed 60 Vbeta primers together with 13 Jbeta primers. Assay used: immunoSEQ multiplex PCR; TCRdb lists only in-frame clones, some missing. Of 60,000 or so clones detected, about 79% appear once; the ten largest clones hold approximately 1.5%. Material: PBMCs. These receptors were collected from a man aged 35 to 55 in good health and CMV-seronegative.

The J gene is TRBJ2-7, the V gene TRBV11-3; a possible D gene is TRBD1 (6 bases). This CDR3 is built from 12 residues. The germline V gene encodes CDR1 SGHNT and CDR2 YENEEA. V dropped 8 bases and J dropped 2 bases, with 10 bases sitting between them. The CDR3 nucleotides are TGTGCCAGCGGGACACGGACCTACGAGCAGTACTTC. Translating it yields CASGTRTYEQYF.

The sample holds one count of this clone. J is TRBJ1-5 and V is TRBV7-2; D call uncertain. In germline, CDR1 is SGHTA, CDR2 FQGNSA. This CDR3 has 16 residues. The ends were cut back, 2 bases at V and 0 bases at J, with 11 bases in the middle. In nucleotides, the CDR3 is TGTGCCAGCAGCTTACAGCCGGCTAGTAGCAATCAGCCCCAGCATTTT. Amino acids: CASSLQPASSNQPQHF.

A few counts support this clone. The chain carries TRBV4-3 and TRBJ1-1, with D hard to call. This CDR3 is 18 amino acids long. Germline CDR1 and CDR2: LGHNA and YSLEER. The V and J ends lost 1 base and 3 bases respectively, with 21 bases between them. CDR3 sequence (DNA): TGCGCCAGCAGCCAAGTTCTCGATTTGTCGATGTCGGACACTGAAGCTTTCTTT. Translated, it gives CASSQVLDLSMSDTEAFF.

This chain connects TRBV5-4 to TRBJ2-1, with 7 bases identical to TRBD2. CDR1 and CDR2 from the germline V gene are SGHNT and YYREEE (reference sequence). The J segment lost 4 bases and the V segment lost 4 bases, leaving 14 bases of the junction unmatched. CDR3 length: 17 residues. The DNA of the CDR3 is TGTGCCAGCAGCCGATCAGCGGGACGGACATGGTACAATGAGCAGTTCTTC. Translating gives CASSRSAGRTWYNEQFF. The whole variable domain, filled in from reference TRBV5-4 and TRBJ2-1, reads ETGVTQSPTHLIKTRGQQVTLRCSSQSGHNTVSWYQQALGQGPQFIFQYYREEENGRGNFPPRFSGLQFPNYSSELNVNALELDDSALYLCASSRSAGRTWYNEQFFGPGTRLTVL.

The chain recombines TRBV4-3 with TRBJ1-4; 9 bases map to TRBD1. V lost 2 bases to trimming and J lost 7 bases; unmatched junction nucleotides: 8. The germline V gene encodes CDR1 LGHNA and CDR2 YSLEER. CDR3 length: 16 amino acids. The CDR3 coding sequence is TGCGCCAGCAGCCAAAACCACAGGGGGCCTCGTGAAAAACTGTTTTTT. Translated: CASSQNHRGPREKLFF.

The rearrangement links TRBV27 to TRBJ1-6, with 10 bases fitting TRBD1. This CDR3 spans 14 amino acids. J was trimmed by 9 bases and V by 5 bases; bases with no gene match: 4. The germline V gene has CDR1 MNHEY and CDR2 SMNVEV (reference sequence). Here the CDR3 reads CASSPGTGVSPLHF. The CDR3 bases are TGTGCCAGCAGTCCCGGGACAGGGGTTTCACCCCTCCACTTT.

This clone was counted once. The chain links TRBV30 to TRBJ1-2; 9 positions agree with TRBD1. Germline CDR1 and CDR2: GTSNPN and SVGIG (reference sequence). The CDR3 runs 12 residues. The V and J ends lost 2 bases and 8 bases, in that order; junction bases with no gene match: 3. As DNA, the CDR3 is TGTGCCTGGAGTACGGACAGGGGCGGCTACACCTTC. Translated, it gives CAWSTDRGGYTF.

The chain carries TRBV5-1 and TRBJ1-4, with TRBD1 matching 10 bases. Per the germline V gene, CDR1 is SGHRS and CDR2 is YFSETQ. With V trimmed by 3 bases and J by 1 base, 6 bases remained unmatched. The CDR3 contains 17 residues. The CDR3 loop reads CASSSGQGTLTNEKLFF. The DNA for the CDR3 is TGCGCCAGCAGCTCGGGACAGGGGACACTAACTAATGAAAAACTGTTTTTT.

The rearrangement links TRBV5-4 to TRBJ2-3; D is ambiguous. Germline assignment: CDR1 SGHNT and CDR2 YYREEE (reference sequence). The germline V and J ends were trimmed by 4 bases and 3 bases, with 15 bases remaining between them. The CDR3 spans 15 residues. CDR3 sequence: CASSNDGDPTDTQYF. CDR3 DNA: TGTGCCAGCAGCAACGACGGAGACCCGACAGATACGCAGTATTTT.

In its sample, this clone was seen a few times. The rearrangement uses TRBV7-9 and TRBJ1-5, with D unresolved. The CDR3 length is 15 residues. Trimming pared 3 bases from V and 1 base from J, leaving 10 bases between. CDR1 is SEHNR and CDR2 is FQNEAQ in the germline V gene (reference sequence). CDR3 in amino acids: CASSLRIVSNQPQHF. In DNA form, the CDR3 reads TGTGCCAGCAGCTTGCGGATCGTGAGCAATCAGCCCCAGCATTTT. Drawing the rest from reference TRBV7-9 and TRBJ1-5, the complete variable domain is DTGVSQNPRHKITKRGQNVTFRCDPISEHNRLYWYRQTLGQGPEFLTYFQNEAQLEKSRLLSDRFSAERPKGSFSTLEIQRTEQGDSAMYLCASSLRIVSNQPQHFGDGTRLSIL.

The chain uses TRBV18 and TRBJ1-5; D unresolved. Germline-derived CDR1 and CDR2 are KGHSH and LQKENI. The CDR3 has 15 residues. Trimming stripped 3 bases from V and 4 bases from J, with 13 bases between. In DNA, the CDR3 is TGTGCCAGCTCACCCGGACGGGGAGGAAATCAGCCCCAGCATTTT. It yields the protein CASSPGRGGNQPQHF.

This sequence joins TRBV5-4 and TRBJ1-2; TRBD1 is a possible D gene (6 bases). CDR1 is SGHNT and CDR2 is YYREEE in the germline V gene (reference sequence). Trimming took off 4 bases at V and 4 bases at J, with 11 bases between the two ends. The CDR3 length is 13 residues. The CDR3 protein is CASSRGSTYGYTF. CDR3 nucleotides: TGTGCCAGCAGCAGGGGGAGCACCTATGGCTACACCTTC. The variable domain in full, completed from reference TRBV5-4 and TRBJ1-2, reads ETGVTQSPTHLIKTRGQQVTLRCSSQSGHNTVSWYQQALGQGPQFIFQYYREEENGRGNFPPRFSGLQFPNYSSELNVNALELDDSALYLCASSRGSTYGYTFGSGTRLTVV.

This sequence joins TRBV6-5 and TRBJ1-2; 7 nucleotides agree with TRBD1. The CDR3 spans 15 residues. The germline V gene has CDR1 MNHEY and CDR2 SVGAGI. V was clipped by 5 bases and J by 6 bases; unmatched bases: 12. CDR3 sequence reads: CASSQGDRVYNGYTF. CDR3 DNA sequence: TGTGCCAGCAGTCAAGGCGACAGGGTGTATAATGGCTACACCTTC.

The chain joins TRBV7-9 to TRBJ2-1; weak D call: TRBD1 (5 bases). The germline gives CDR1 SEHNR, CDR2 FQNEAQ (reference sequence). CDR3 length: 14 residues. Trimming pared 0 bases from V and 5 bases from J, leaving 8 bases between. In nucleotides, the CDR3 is TGTGCCAGCAGCTTAGCATTACAGGACAATGAGCAGTTCTTC. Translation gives CASSLALQDNEQFF.

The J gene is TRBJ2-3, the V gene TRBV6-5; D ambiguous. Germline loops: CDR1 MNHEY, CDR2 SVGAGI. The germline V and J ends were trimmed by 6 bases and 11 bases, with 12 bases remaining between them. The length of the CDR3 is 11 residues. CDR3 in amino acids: CASRRSGLQYF. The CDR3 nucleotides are TGTGCCAGCAGGAGGTCCGGCTTGCAGTATTTT.

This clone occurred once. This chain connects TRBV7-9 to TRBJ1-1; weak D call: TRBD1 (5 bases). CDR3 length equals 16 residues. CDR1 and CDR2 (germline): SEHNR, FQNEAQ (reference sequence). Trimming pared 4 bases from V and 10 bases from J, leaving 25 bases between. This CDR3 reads CASSSPREAQNGGAFF. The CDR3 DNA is TGTGCCAGCAGCTCCCCAAGGGAGGCCCAGAACGGGGGAGCTTTCTTT.

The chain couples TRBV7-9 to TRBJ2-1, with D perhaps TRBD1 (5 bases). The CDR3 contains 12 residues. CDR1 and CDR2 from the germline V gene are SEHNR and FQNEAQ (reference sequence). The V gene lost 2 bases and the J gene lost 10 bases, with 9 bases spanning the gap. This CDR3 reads CASSLSRVEQFF. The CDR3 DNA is TGTGCCAGCAGCTTAAGCAGGGTCGAGCAGTTCTTC.

CDR3 in DNA: TGTGCCTGGAGTGTTGGCAGAGGGCAGAAGAATTCACCCCTCCACTTT. It specifies CAWSVGRGQKNSPLHF. The V and J genes are TRBV30 and TRBJ1-6; D is uncertain. Looked up from germline, CDR1 is GTSNPN and CDR2 is SVGIG (reference sequence). This CDR3 contains 16 residues. Trimming left V 0 bases short and J 7 bases short, with 16 bases between.

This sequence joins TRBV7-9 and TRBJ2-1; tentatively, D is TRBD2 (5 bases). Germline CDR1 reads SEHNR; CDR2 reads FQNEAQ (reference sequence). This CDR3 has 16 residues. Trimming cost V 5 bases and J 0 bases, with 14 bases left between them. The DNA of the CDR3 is TGTGCCAGCAGCGAGGGCCGCACCGGCTCCTACAATGAGCAGTTCTTC. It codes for CASSEGRTGSYNEQFF.

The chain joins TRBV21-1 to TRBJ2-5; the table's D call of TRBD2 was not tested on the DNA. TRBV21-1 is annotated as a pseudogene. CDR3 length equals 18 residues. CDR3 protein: CASSKPRLAGGPRETQYF. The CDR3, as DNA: TGTGCCAGCAGCAAACCTCGACTAGCGGGGGGGCCCCGGGAGACCCAGTACTTC.

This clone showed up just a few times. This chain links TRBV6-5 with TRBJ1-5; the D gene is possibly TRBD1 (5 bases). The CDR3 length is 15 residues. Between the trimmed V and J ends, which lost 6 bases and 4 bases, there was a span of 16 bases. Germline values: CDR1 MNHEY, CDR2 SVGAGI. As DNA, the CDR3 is TGTGCCAGCAGCCCCATTGGCAGGGTTAATCAGCCCCAGCATTTT. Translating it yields CASSPIGRVNQPQHF.

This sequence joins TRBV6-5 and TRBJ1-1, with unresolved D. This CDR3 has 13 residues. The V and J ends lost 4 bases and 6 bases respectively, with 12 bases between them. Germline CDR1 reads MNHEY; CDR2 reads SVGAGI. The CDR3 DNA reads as TGTGCCAGCAGTTTTAGTGTCGGGTCTGAAGCTTTCTTT. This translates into CASSFSVGSEAFF.

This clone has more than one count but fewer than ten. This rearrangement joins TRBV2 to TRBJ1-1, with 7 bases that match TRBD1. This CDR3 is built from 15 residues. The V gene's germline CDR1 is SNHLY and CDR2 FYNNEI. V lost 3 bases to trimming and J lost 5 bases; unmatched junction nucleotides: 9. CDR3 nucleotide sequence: TGTGCCAGCAGTGAGACAGGGTTCAAGAAAACTGAAGCTTTCTTT. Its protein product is CASSETGFKKTEAFF.

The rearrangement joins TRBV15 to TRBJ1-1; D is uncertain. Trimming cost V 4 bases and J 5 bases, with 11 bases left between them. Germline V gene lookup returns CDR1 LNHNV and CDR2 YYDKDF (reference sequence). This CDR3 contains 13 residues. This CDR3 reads CATSKNSGTEAFF. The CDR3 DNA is TGTGCCACCAGCAAGAACTCGGGAACTGAAGCTTTCTTT.

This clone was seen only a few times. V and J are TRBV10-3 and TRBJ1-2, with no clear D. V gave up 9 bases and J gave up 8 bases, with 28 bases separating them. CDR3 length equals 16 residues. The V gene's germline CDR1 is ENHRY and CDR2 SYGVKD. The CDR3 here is CAMEVSPQHDRGGYTF. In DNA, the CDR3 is TGTGCCATGGAGGTAAGCCCTCAACACGACCGGGGAGGCTACACCTTC.

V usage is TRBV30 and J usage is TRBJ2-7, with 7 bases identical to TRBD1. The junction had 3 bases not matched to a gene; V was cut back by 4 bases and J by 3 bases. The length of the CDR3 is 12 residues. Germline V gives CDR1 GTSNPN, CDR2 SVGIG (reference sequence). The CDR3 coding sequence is TGTGCCTGGAAAGGGGGCAGCTACGAGCAGTACTTC. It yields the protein CAWKGGSYEQYF.

This CDR3 reads CASSLPEGESALYGYTF. Here the CDR3 DNA reads TGTGCCAGCAGCTTACCGGAAGGGGAATCGGCCCTCTATGGCTACACCTTC. The chain uses TRBV5-6 and TRBJ1-2; D possibly corresponds to TRBD1 (5 bases). This CDR3 comprises 17 residues. Trimming pared 2 bases from V and 4 bases from J, leaving 21 bases between. Germline-derived CDR1 and CDR2 are SGHDT and YYEEEE.